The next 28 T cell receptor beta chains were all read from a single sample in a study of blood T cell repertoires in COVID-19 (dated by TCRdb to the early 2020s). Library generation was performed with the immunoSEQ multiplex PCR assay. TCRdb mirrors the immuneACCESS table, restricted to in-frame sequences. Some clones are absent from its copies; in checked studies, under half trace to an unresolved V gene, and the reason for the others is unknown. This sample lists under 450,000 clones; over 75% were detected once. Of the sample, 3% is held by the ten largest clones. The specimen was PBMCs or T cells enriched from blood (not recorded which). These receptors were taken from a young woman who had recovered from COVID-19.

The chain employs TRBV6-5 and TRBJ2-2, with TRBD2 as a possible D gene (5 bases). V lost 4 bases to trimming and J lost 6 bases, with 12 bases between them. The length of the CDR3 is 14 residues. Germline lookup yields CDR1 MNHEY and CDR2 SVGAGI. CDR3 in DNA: TGTGCCAGCAGTTTCATTACTAGGGCCGGGGAGCTGTTTTTT. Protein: CASSFITRAGELFF.

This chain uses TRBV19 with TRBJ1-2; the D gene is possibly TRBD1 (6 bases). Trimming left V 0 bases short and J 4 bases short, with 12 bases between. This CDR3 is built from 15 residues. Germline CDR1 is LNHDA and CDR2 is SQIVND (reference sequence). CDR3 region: CASSIDLLDSYGYTF. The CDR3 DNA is TGTGCCAGTAGTATAGATCTACTGGACAGCTATGGCTACACCTTC.

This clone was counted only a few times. CDR3 bases: TGCGCCAGCAGCTATAGGGGGGGACGGCGGAAAGATAACTATGGCTACACCTTC. Residues: CASSYRGGRRKDNYGYTF. This chain links TRBV5-1 with TRBJ1-2; perhaps TRBD1 as D (6 bases). V lost 3 bases, J lost 1 base, and 22 bases lay in between. CDR1 and CDR2 from the germline V gene are SGHRS and YFSETQ. The CDR3 covers 18 residues.

The CDR3 coding sequence is TGTGCCAGCAGTATCCCCGGGACAGCCACAGATACGCAGTATTTT. Its translation is CASSIPGTATDTQYF. The chain carries TRBV28 and TRBJ2-3; 7 bases fit TRBD1. This CDR3 region has 15 residues. Germline loops: CDR1 MDHEN, CDR2 SYDVKM. With 5 bases clipped from V and 2 bases from J, the junction kept 7 bases outside the gene matches. Filled out from reference TRBV28 and TRBJ2-3, the complete variable domain reads DVKVTQSSRYLVKRTGEKVFLECVQDMDHENMFWYRQDPGLGLRLIYFSYDVKMKEKGDIPEGYSVSREKKERFSLILESASTNQTSMYLCASSIPGTATDTQYFGPGTRLTVL.

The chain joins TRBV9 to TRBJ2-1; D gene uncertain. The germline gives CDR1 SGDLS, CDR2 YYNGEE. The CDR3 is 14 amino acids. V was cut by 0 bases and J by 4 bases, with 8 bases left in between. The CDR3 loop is CASSVVPEYNEQFF. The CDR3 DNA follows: TGTGCCAGCAGCGTAGTACCCGAGTACAATGAGCAGTTCTTC.

The CDR3 DNA is TGTGCCACCAGCAGCAACCTTGCGAGCTCCTATAATTCACCCCTCCACTTT. This gives the protein CATSSNLASSYNSPLHF. The V gene is TRBV15, the J gene TRBJ1-6; D remains ambiguous. V gave up 3 bases and J gave up 0 bases, with 12 bases separating them. Looked up from germline, CDR1 is LNHNV and CDR2 is YYDKDF (reference sequence). This CDR3 spans 17 amino acids.

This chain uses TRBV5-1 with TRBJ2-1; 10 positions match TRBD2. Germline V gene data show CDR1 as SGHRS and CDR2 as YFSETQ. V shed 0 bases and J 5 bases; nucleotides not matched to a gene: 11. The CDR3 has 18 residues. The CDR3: CASSLALGLAEHNNEQFF. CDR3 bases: TGCGCCAGCAGCTTGGCCCTTGGACTAGCGGAACATAACAATGAGCAGTTCTTC.

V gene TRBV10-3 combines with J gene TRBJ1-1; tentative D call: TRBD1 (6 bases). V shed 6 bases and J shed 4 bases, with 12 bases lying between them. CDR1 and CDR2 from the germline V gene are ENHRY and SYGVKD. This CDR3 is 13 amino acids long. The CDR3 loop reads CAIRQGGSTEAFF. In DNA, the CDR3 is TGTGCCATCAGACAGGGAGGGAGCACTGAAGCTTTCTTT.

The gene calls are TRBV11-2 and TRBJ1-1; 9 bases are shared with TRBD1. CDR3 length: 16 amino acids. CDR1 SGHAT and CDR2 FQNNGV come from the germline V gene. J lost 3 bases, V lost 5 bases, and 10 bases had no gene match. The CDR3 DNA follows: TGTGCCAGCAGCCCCGGGACAGGGCGGATTGACACTGAAGCTTTCTTT. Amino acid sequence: CASSPGTGRIDTEAFF.

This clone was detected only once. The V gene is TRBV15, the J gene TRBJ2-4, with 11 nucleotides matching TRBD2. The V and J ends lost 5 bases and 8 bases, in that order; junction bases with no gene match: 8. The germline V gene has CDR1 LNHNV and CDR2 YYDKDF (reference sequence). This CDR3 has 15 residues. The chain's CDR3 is CATSSGLAGVDIQYF. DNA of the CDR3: TGTGCCACCAGCTCCGGACTAGCGGGCGTGGACATTCAGTACTTC. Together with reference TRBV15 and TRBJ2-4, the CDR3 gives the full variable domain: DAMVIQNPRYQVTQFGKPVTLSCSQTLNHNVMYWYQQKSSQAPKLLFHYYDKDFNNEADTPDNFQSRRPNTSFCFLDIRSPGLGDTAMYLCATSSGLAGVDIQYFGAGTRLSVL.

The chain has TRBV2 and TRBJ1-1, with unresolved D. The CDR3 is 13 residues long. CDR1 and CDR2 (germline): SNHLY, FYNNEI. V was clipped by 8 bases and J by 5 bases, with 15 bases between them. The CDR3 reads CASLLIASTEAFF. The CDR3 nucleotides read TGTGCCAGCCTTTTGATAGCCAGTACTGAAGCTTTCTTT.

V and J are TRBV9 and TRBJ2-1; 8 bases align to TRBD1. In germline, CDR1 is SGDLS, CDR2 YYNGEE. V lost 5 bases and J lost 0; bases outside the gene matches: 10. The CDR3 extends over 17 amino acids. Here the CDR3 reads CASRGAQGTGSYNEQFF. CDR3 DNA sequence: TGTGCCAGCAGAGGCGCCCAGGGGACAGGCTCCTACAATGAGCAGTTCTTC.

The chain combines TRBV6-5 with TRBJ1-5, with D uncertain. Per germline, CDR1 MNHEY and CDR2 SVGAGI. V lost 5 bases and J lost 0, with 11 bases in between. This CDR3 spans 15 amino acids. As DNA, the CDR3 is TGTGCCAGCAGTAAACAGCATTATAGCAATCAGCCCCAGCATTTT. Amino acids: CASSKQHYSNQPQHF.

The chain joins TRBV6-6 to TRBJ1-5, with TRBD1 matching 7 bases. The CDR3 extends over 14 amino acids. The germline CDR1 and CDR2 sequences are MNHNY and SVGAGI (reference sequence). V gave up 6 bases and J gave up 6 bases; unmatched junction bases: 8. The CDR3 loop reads CASSSNRDSQPQHF. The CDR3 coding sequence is TGTGCCAGCAGCTCGAACCGGGACAGTCAGCCCCAGCATTTT.

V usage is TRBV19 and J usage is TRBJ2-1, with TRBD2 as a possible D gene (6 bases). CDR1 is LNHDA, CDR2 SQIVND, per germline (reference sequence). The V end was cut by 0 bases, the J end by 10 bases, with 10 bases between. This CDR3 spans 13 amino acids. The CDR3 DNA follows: TGTGCCAGTAGTATAGATTGGGCGGGGGAGCAGTTCTTC. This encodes CASSIDWAGEQFF.

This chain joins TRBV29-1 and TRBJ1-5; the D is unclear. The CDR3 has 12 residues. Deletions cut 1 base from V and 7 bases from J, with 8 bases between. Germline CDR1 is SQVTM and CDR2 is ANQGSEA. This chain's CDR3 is CSVEGNGQPQHF. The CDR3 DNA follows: TGCAGCGTTGAAGGTAACGGGCAGCCCCAGCATTTT.

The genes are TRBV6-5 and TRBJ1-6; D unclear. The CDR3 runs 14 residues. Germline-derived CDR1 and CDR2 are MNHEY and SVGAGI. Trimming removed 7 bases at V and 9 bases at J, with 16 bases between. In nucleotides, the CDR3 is TGTGCCAGCACCCCGGGGAGGATAAGTTCACCCCTCCACTTT. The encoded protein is CASTPGRISSPLHF.

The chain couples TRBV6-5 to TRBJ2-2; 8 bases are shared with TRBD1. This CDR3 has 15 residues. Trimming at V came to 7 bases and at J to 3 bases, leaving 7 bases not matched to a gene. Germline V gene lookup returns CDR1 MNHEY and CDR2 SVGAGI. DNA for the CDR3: TGTGCCAGCAATCGGACAGGGTCCTACACCGGGGAGCTGTTTTTT. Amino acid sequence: CASNRTGSYTGELFF.

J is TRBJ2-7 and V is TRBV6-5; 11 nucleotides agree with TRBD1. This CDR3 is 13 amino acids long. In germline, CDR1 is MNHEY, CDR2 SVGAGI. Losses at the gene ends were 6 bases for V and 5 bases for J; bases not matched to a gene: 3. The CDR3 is CASRGDRGDEQYF. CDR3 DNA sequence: TGTGCCAGCAGGGGGGACAGGGGGGACGAGCAGTACTTC.

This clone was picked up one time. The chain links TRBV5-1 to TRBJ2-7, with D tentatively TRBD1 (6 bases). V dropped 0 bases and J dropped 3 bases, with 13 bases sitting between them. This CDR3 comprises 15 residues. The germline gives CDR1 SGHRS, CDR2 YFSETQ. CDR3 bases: TGCGCCAGCAGCTTGGTATTGGACAGAAGCTACGAGCAGTACTTC. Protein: CASSLVLDRSYEQYF.

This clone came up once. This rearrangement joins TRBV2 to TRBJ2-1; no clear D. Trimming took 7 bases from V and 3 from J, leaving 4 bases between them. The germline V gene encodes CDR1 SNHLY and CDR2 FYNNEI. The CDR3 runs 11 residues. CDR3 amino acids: CASTLYNEQFF. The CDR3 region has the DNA TGTGCCAGCACCCTCTACAATGAGCAGTTCTTC.

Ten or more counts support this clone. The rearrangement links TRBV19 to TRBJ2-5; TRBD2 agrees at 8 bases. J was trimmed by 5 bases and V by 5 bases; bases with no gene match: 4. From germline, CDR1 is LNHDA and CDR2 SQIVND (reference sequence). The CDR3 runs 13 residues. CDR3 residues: CASSPSGPETQYF. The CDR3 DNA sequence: TGTGCCAGTAGTCCTAGCGGGCCCGAGACCCAGTACTTC.

CDR3 sequence reads: CASSLDRAADTQYF. CDR3 in DNA: TGTGCCAGCAGCTTAGACAGGGCCGCAGATACGCAGTATTTT. The chain carries TRBV7-9 and TRBJ2-3, with D maybe TRBD1 (6 bases). Trimming cost V 1 base and J 4 bases, with 9 bases left between them. Germline loops: CDR1 SEHNR, CDR2 FQNEAQ (reference sequence). The CDR3 runs 14 residues.

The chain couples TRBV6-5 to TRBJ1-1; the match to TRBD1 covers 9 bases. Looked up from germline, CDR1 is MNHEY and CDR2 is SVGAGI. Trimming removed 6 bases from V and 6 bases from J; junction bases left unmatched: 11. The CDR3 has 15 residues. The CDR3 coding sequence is TGTGCCAGCAGACACCCCGGGACAGGGAATCCTGAAGCTTTCTTT. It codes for CASRHPGTGNPEAFF.

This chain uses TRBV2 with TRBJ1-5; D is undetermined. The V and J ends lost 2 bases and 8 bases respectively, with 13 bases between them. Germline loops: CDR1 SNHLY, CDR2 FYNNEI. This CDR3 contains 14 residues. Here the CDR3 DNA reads TGTGCCAGCAGTGAACTCTTGGTCAGTAAGCCCCAGCATTTT. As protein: CASSELLVSKPQHF.

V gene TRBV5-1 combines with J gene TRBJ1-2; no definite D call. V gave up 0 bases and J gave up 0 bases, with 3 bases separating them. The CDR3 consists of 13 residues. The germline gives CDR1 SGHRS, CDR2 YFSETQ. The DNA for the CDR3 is TGCGCCAGCAGCTTGGTCGCTAACTATGGCTACACCTTC. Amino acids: CASSLVANYGYTF.

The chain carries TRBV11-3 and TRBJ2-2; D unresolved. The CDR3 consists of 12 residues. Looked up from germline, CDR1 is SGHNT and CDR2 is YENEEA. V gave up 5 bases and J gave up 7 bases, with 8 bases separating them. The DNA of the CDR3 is TGTGCCAGCAGCCTCCGTCGCGGGGAGCTGTTTTTT. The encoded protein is CASSLRRGELFF.

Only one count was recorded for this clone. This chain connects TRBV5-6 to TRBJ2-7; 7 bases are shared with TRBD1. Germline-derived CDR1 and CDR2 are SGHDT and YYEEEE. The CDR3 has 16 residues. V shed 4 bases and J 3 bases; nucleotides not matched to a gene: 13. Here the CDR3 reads CASSQRKGTVLYEQYF. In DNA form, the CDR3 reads TGTGCCAGCAGCCAGAGAAAGGGGACAGTCCTCTACGAGCAGTACTTC.